A single sample is the source of the 29 T cell receptor beta chains below, sequenced in a study of cytomegalovirus exposure and HLA in healthy donors (dated by TCRdb to 2017 to 2019). Library generation was performed with the immunoSEQ multiplex PCR assay. Sourced from immuneACCESS, this table was stored by TCRdb with only in-frame sequences that have V and J called. A share of the clones is absent; for the studies checked, an unresolved V gene accounts for under half, and the remainder has no known explanation. The sample table records around 150,000 clones; just over 90% of these occur just once. 0.69% of the sample rests with the top ten. Sequencing was done on a sample of PBMCs. These receptors all come from a man younger than 35 in good health and CMV-seronegative.

The chain couples TRBV14 to TRBJ1-1; maybe TRBD1 (6 bases). CDR3 size: 15 residues. Deletions cut 1 base from V and 5 bases from J, with 14 bases between. Germline V lookup: CDR1 SGHDN, CDR2 FVKESK. CDR3 coding DNA: TGTGCCAGCAGCCAAGGCAGGACAGAAAGGACTGAAGCTTTCTTT. Amino acid sequence: CASSQGRTERTEAFF.

The V and J genes are TRBV7-2 and TRBJ2-3; 7 bases are shared with TRBD1. The CDR3 is 14 residues long. Germline V gives CDR1 SGHTA, CDR2 FQGNSA. The V gene end was trimmed by 5 bases and the J gene end by 4 bases; junction bases not matched to a gene: 6. The CDR3 sequence: CASSHRQGADTQYF. In nucleotides, the CDR3 is TGTGCCAGCAGCCACCGACAGGGTGCAGATACGCAGTATTTT.

V gene TRBV19 combines with J gene TRBJ2-3; 11 bases are a match to TRBD2. The CDR3 is 16 amino acids. The V segment lost 3 bases and the J segment 6 bases; nucleotides outside the gene matches: 8. Germline V gene data show CDR1 as LNHDA and CDR2 as SQIVND (reference sequence). CDR3 residues: CASSIGIAGGRDTQYF. The CDR3 DNA follows: TGTGCCAGTAGTATCGGAATAGCGGGAGGGCGGGATACGCAGTATTTT.

J is TRBJ2-5 and V is TRBV9, with a possible D match to TRBD2 (5 bases). Germline loops: CDR1 SGDLS, CDR2 YYNGEE. CDR3 length: 16 residues. Trimming removed 0 bases from V and 0 bases from J, with 12 bases in between. The CDR3 nucleotides are TGTGCCAGCAGCGTAGTCTCGGTCGGGAACCAAGAGACCCAGTACTTC. It translates to CASSVVSVGNQETQYF.

V is TRBV6-5 and J is TRBJ1-6; D call uncertain. CDR1 and CDR2 (germline): MNHEY, SVGAGI. The CDR3 contains 15 residues. V lost 2 bases and J 8 bases, leaving 13 bases between the germline ends. CDR3 sequence reads: CASSYGVAEDSPLHF. The CDR3 DNA reads as TGTGCCAGCAGTTACGGTGTCGCCGAGGATTCACCCCTCCACTTT.

V gene TRBV25-1 combines with J gene TRBJ2-2; the match to TRBD1 covers 10 bases. CDR3 size: 17 residues. J lost 4 bases, V lost 4 bases, and 9 bases had no gene match. The germline V gene has CDR1 MGHDK and CDR2 SYGVNS. The CDR3 reads CASSARDRGRGTGELFF. The CDR3 nucleotides read TGTGCCAGCAGTGCCCGGGACAGGGGACGTGGCACCGGGGAGCTGTTTTTT. Supplemented by reference TRBV25-1 and TRBJ2-2, the full variable domain reads EADIYQTPRYLVIGTGKKITLECSQTMGHDKMYWYQQDPGMELHLIHYSYGVNSTEKGDLSSESTVSRIRTEHFPLTLESARPSHTSQYLCASSARDRGRGTGELFFGEGSRLTVL.

The J gene is TRBJ1-5, the V gene TRBV21-1. TRBV21-1 corresponds to a pseudogene. The CDR3 spans 15 residues. The CDR3 spells CASSKPSGVGQPQHF. CDR3 coding DNA: TGTGCCAGCAGCAAACCCTCGGGGGTGGGTCAGCCCCAGCATTTT.

The J gene is TRBJ1-1, the V gene TRBV10-3; TRBD1 might be the D (5 bases). This CDR3 has 14 amino acids. CDR1 ENHRY and CDR2 SYGVKD come from the germline V gene. Trimming left V 5 bases short and J 7 bases short, with 17 bases between. The CDR3 here is CAISISDKPIEAFF. CDR3 sequence (DNA): TGTGCCATCAGTATATCGGACAAACCCATTGAAGCTTTCTTT.

This clone has a single count. The chain's CDR3 is CASSLSTGVGEQYV. DNA for the CDR3: TGTGCCAGCAGCTTATCAACGGGAGTGGGCGAGCAGTACGTC. The V and J genes are TRBV7-9 and TRBJ2-7; TRBD2 is a possible D gene (6 bases). From germline, CDR1 is SEHNR and CDR2 FQNEAQ (reference sequence). Trimming pared 2 bases from V and 6 bases from J, leaving 14 bases between. The CDR3 spans 14 residues.

J is TRBJ1-2 and V is TRBV28, with 10 bases that match TRBD1. CDR1 MDHEN and CDR2 SYDVKM come from the germline V gene. The CDR3 loop spans 14 amino acids. V lost 6 bases to trimming and J lost 2 bases; unmatched junction nucleotides: 3. As DNA, the CDR3 is TGTGCCAGCAGACCGACAGGGGGCAACTATGGCTACACCTTC. This sequence encodes CASRPTGGNYGYTF.

Notes on this clone: The junction and the germline gene differ at one end; a read error may be behind it. The chain combines TRBV10-2 with TRBJ2-7; 7 nucleotides match TRBD1. Per the germline V gene, CDR1 is WSHSY and CDR2 is SAAADI. CDR3 length equals 12 residues. The CDR3 coding sequence is TGCGCCAGCAGTGAAGGGGGCTACGGGCAGTACTTC. Its translation: CASSEGGYGQYF.

The chain combines TRBV2 with TRBJ2-1; 9 bases are a match to TRBD1. CDR3 size: 12 residues. The ends lost 6 bases at V and 9 bases at J; junction bases unmatched: 3. Germline V gene lookup returns CDR1 SNHLY and CDR2 FYNNEI. CDR3 DNA sequence: TGTGCCAGCAGGGACAGGGGAAGTGAGCAGTTCTTC. Translated: CASRDRGSEQFF.

The chain recombines TRBV7-9 with TRBJ1-6; 8 bases agree with TRBD1. The J segment lost 8 bases and the V segment lost 5 bases, leaving 8 bases of the junction unmatched. Germline V gene lookup returns CDR1 SEHNR and CDR2 FQNEAQ (reference sequence). This CDR3 has 15 amino acids. The CDR3 DNA follows: TGTGCCAGCAGCCCCAGGACAGGGTACGATTCACCCCTCCACTTT. It is translated as CASSPRTGYDSPLHF.

The chain has TRBV28 and TRBJ1-1; a weak D match, TRBD1 (5 bases). Per the germline V gene, CDR1 is MDHEN and CDR2 is SYDVKM. CDR3 length: 15 amino acids. V gave up 4 bases and J gave up 5 bases, with 17 bases separating them. The CDR3 is CASSSSRRVGTEAFF. The CDR3 nucleotides read TGTGCCAGCAGTTCTTCTCGCAGGGTGGGGACTGAAGCTTTCTTT.

This chain connects TRBV11-3 to TRBJ2-7; TRBD1 aligns across 7 bases. CDR3 length: 17 residues. V shed 4 bases and J 3 bases; nucleotides not matched to a gene: 15. Germline V gene lookup returns CDR1 SGHNT and CDR2 YENEEA. In DNA, the CDR3 is TGTGCCAGCAGCTGCCTCCAATACGGGACAGTCGTCTACGAGCAGTACTTC. Residues: CASSCLQYGTVVYEQYF. The complete variable domain, with remaining parts taken from reference TRBV11-3 and TRBJ2-7, reads EAGVVQSPRYKIIEKKQPVAFWCNPISGHNTLYWYLQNLGQGPELLIRYENEEAVDDSQLPKDRFSAERLKGVDSTLKIQPAELGDSAVYLCASSCLQYGTVVYEQYFGPGTRLTVT.

This clone was seen a single time. The rearrangement uses TRBV27 and TRBJ2-3, with D possibly being TRBD1 (6 bases). This CDR3 contains 16 residues. V dropped 2 bases and J dropped 5 bases, with 17 bases sitting between them. Germline loops: CDR1 MNHEY, CDR2 SMNVEV (reference sequence). For the CDR3, the DNA is TGTGCCAGCAGTTTACTAAACAGGGAAGGCCTAGATACGCAGTATTTT. Protein: CASSLLNREGLDTQYF.

The chain recombines TRBV4-3 with TRBJ2-7, with TRBD1 identical over 10 bases. Germline CDR1 is LGHNA and CDR2 is YSLEER. J gave up 6 bases and V 0 bases, and 5 bases lay outside the gene matches. This CDR3 is 15 amino acids long. CDR3 sequence: CASSQERGDRGEQYV. The DNA for the CDR3 is TGCGCCAGCAGCCAAGAAAGAGGGGACAGGGGCGAGCAGTACGTC.

The chain uses TRBV7-2 and TRBJ2-3; tentatively, D is TRBD2 (5 bases). CDR3 size: 16 residues. Germline V gene lookup returns CDR1 SGHTA and CDR2 FQGNSA. V was clipped by 0 bases and J by 4 bases, with 14 bases between them. The CDR3 DNA follows: TGTGCCAGCAGCTTAGCAACTAGACAACTATCAGATACGCAGTATTTT. Protein sequence: CASSLATRQLSDTQYF. Together with reference TRBV7-2 and TRBJ2-3, the CDR3 gives the full variable domain: GAGVSQSPSNKVTEKGKDVELRCDPISGHTALYWYRQSLGQGLEFLIYFQGNSAPDKSGLPSDRFSAERTGGSVSTLTIQRTQQEDSAVYLCASSLATRQLSDTQYFGPGTRLTVL.

The V gene is TRBV13, the J gene TRBJ2-3, with 9 positions matching TRBD2. CDR1 is PRHDT and CDR2 is FYEKMQ in the germline V gene (reference sequence). Unmatched junction bases numbered 7, after V lost 0 bases and J lost 3 bases. The CDR3 sequence is 17 residues long. This chain's CDR3 is CASSLGSLAGRTDTQYF. Here the CDR3 DNA reads TGTGCCAGCAGCTTAGGCTCACTAGCGGGCAGGACAGATACGCAGTATTTT.

V gene TRBV5-4 combines with J gene TRBJ2-1, with 15 bases that match TRBD2. Germline V gene data show CDR1 as SGHNT and CDR2 as YYREEE (reference sequence). J gave up 8 bases and V 4 bases, and 7 bases lay outside the gene matches. There are 16 residues in the CDR3. Here the CDR3 DNA reads TGTGCCAGCAGCCCTAGGACTAGCGGGAGGGTAGATGAGCAGTTCTTC. Amino acids: CASSPRTSGRVDEQFF. The variable domain in full, completed from reference TRBV5-4 and TRBJ2-1, reads ETGVTQSPTHLIKTRGQQVTLRCSSQSGHNTVSWYQQALGQGPQFIFQYYREEENGRGNFPPRFSGLQFPNYSSELNVNALELDDSALYLCASSPRTSGRVDEQFFGPGTRLTVL.

This sequence joins TRBV2 and TRBJ2-5, with 12 nucleotides matching TRBD1. After removal of 6 bases from V and 5 bases from J, the junction contained 4 bases not matched to a gene. From germline, CDR1 is SNHLY and CDR2 FYNNEI. The CDR3 consists of 14 residues. This CDR3 is CASRGQGAWETQYF. The DNA of the CDR3 is TGTGCCAGCAGGGGACAGGGGGCTTGGGAGACCCAGTACTTC.

This sequence joins TRBV7-2 and TRBJ1-2; 7 bases agree with TRBD1. After removal of 1 base from V and 7 bases from J, the junction contained 6 bases not matched to a gene. Germline CDR1 reads SGHTA; CDR2 reads FQGNSA. This CDR3 has 14 residues. CDR3 in DNA: TGTGCCAGCAGCTTAGGGCAGGGGGTAGGTGGCTACACCTTC. The encoded protein is CASSLGQGVGGYTF.

The V and J genes are TRBV15 and TRBJ1-2, with D possibly TRBD1 on 5 matching bases. The CDR3 sequence is 15 residues long. The germline V gene encodes CDR1 LNHNV and CDR2 YYDKDF (reference sequence). V was cut by 0 bases and J by 6 bases, with 14 bases left in between. The CDR3 reads CATSREPTGQDGYTF. CDR3 DNA sequence: TGTGCCACCAGCAGAGAGCCCACCGGACAAGATGGCTACACCTTC.

The chain links TRBV2 to TRBJ1-2; 7 bases are a match to TRBD1. This CDR3 is 15 amino acids long. Looked up from germline, CDR1 is SNHLY and CDR2 is FYNNEI. The V gene end was trimmed by 4 bases and the J gene end by 4 bases; junction bases not matched to a gene: 9. The CDR3 region has the DNA TGTGCCAGCAGTGTGAAACAGACAGGGAGCTATGGCTACACCTTC. It yields the protein CASSVKQTGSYGYTF.

V gene TRBV27 combines with J gene TRBJ1-5, with D perhaps matching TRBD1 (6 bases). V lost 2 bases and J lost 6, with 8 bases in between. CDR3 size: 13 residues. Germline CDR1 and CDR2: MNHEY and SMNVEV (reference sequence). The CDR3 loop is CASSLGGSQPQHF. In DNA, the CDR3 is TGTGCCAGCAGTTTAGGGGGCAGTCAGCCCCAGCATTTT.

The chain recombines TRBV7-8 with TRBJ1-5; no reliable D call. The CDR3 covers 16 residues. CDR1 and CDR2 from the germline V gene are SGHVS and FQNEAQ. The V gene lost 4 bases and the J gene lost 5 bases, with 18 bases spanning the gap. CDR3 region: CASSSRRAGIDQPQHF. The CDR3 nucleotides are TGTGCCAGCAGCTCCCGCCGCGCGGGGATAGATCAGCCCCAGCATTTT.

The DNA for the CDR3 is TGTGCCAGCAGCCCGGTTGGGGGCAGCAATCAGCCCCAGCATTTT. Its translation: CASSPVGGSNQPQHF. This chain links TRBV7-2 with TRBJ1-5; D is perhaps TRBD1 (6 bases). CDR1 and CDR2 (germline): SGHTA, FQGNSA. V was pared by 5 bases and J by 1 base, with 12 bases between. This CDR3 is built from 15 residues.

The rearrangement uses TRBV5-1 and TRBJ2-1, with 8 bases lining up with TRBD1. This CDR3 comprises 14 residues. Germline CDR1 SGHRS, CDR2 YFSETQ. Trimming took 1 base from V and 8 from J; bases not matched to a gene: 5. CDR3 coding DNA: TGCGCCAGCAGCTTGTTTGGACAGGGCGATGAGCAGTTCTTC. It is translated as CASSLFGQGDEQFF.

This clone was seen more than once but under ten times. V usage is TRBV28 and J usage is TRBJ1-2; perhaps TRBD1 as D (5 bases). The ends were cut back, 0 bases at V and 5 bases at J, with 7 bases in the middle. Germline values: CDR1 MDHEN, CDR2 SYDVKM. The CDR3 runs to 13 residues. CDR3 sequence (DNA): TGTGCCAGCAGTTTATGGGACAAGTATGGCTACACCTTC. This codes for CASSLWDKYGYTF.